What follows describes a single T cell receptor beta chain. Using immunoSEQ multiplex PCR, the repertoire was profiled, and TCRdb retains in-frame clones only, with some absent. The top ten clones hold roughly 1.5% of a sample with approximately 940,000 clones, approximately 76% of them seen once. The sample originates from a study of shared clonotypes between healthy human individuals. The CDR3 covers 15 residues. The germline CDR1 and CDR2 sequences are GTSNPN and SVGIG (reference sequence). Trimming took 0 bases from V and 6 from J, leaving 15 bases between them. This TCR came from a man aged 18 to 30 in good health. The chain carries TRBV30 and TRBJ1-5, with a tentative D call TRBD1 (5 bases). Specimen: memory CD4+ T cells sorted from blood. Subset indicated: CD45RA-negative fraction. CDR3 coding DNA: TGTGCCTGGAGTGTAGAGGGGCTCGGCAGTCAGCCCCAGCATTTT. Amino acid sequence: CAWSVEGLGSQPQHF.